These T cell receptor beta chains were read from a single sample in a study of graft-versus-host responses after intestinal transplantation. Repertoires were generated with immunoSEQ multiplex PCR, while TCRdb's copy carries only in-frame clones and drops some. This sample yields around 31,000 clones, of which around 83% are seen a single time; more than 15% belongs to the top ten. These TCRs' antigens remain unknown. The sequencing used unstimulated CD8+ T cells sorted from spleen or lymph node cells, collected before intestinal transplant. The receptors derive from a human donor who received an intestinal transplant. Each CDR3 is given with its conserved first and last residue. A D gene is named only where the DNA matches it firmly. The size field is filled for only some rows; it gives once, few, many or a size class.

D gene | clone size | V gene | CDR3 length | CDR3 protein
. | . | TRBV19 | 16 | CASSIDLNRFTDTQYF
TRBD2 | once | TRBV6-1 | 16 | CASSGPSGFYTDTQYF
TRBD2 | . | TRBV29-1 | 12 | CSAWTSAETQYF
. | . | TRBV5-1 | 15 | CASSPATQGPGELFF
. | . | TRBV27 | 16 | CASSLSGSGAQETQYF
. | . | TRBV27 | 21 | CASSLSVRQGIGGVMGYGYTF
. | . | TRBV6-5 | 13 | CASSSGLNTEAFF
TRBD2 | . | TRBV2 | 16 | CASSEGAGGLTDTQYF
TRBD2 | . | TRBV27 | 15 | CASRGAGSSYNEQFF
. | . | TRBV28 | 13 | CASSPRVGYGYTF
TRBD2 | . | TRBV6-6 | 11 | CAGGESYEQYF
TRBD2 | . | TRBV2 | 17 | CASRIPVSGGNTGELFF
. | . | TRBV25-1 | 15 | CASSEWSSGQETQYF
. | . | TRBV28 | 14 | CASSFRDTLYEQYF
. | . | TRBV19 | 14 | CASSMRQGFNEQYF
. | few | TRBV4-1 | 15 | CASSQVAIRSEKLFF
. | . | TRBV7-3 | 13 | CASSFGNTDTQYF
TRBD2 | . | TRBV6-1 | 17 | CASSGYSGGAYSYEQYF
TRBD1 | . | TRBV28 | 14 | CASSYGTVSYEQYF
TRBD2 | . | TRBV7-3 | 14 | CASSPGEGPDEQYF
. | . | TRBV30 | 13 | CAWSWGSGYEQYF
. | . | TRBV28 | 17 | CASSLRADYSGTDTQYF
. | . | TRBV5-5 | 12 | CASSLEYTEAFF
TRBD2 | . | TRBV7-9 | 13 | CASSFGLAREQYF
TRBD1 | . | TRBV4-1 | 15 | CASSRTGTGGYEQYF
TRBD1 | . | TRBV23-1 | 16 | CASSQTQDRECETQYF
TRBD1 | . | TRBV10-3 | 15 | CAISDETGFGGELFF
. | few | TRBV7-6 | 14 | CASSLLVSSYEQYF
TRBD2 | . | TRBV7-2 | 14 | CASSRAGETDTQYF
TRBD1 | medium-sized | TRBV6-1 | 14 | CASSETGGWDGYTF
TRBD2 | . | TRBV27 | 18 | CASSGGLAGVVRAGELFF
TRBD1 | . | TRBV5-6 | 15 | CASSSYRGLNTEAFF
TRBD2 | . | TRBV15 | 15 | CATSRSGRVQETQYF
TRBD2 | few | TRBV28 | 17 | CASSLLSGGAYTDTQYF
. | . | TRBV7-5 | 20 | CARSLGPPGGNVRFHYEQYF
. | . | TRBV10-3 | 13 | CAISVGLTYEQYF
TRBD2 | . | TRBV11-1 | 16 | CASSLDGGGEQETQYF
TRBD2 | . | TRBV11-2 | 18 | CASSLVGMRGEIPETQYF
TRBD2 | . | TRBV7-3 | 15 | CASSPGLAAYNEQFF
. | . | TRBV6-4 | 14 | CASSESSSTDTQYF
. | . | TRBV9 | 13 | CASSVDSYNEQFF
TRBD1 | medium-sized | TRBV28 | 15 | CASRLLQGLTGELFF
TRBD1 | . | TRBV28 | 13 | CASGPNRGAEQYF
. | . | TRBV5-5 | 14 | CASSFRAQVREQYF
TRBD2 | . | TRBV4-1 | 14 | CASSPGLGGRGQYF
TRBD2 | . | TRBV11-3 | 19 | CASSFVPGLAGGHTGELFF
TRBD1 | . | TRBV5-8 | 14 | CASSVYQGAHEQYF
TRBD1 | . | TRBV2 | 14 | CASRGTGNNQPQHF
TRBD2 | . | TRBV4-1 | 18 | CASSQDSVSGGALDTQYF
TRBD1 | . | TRBV27 | 13 | CASSSTGIGELFF
. | . | TRBV7-6 | 13 | CASSLDSTYEQYF
TRBD2 | . | TRBV9 | 16 | CASSVRGLAGGGEQFF
. | . | TRBV11-2 | 15 | CASSLGQTTNEKLFF